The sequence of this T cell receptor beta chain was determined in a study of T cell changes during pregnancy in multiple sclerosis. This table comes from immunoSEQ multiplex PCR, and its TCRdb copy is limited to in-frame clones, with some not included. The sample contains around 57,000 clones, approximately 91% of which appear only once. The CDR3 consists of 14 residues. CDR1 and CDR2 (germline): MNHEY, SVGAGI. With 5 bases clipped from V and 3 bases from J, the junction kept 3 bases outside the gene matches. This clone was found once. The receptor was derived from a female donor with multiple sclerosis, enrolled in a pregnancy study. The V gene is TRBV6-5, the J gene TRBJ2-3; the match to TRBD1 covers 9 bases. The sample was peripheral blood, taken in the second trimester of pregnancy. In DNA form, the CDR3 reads TGTGCCAGCAGTATCGGACAGGGGACAGATACGCAGTATTTT. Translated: CASSIGQGTDTQYF.